The sequence of this T cell receptor beta chain was determined in a study of cytomegalovirus exposure and HLA in healthy donors. CDR1 is KGHSH, CDR2 LQKENI, per germline. The CDR3 contains 15 residues. Trimming cost V 3 bases and J 6 bases; bases outside gene matches: 2. Sequencing was performed with immunoSEQ multiplex PCR; in TCRdb, only in-frame clones are kept and a portion is missing. This table holds under 200,000 clones, approximately 89% found once. Worth noting for this clone: Its target is unknown.

Findings and limits, study-wide: Reports showed the classifier diagnosing cytomegalovirus status with high specificity and sensitivity. Among TCR beta chains, those listed as cytomegalovirus-associated numbered 164.

Input material: PBMCs. This clonotype was obtained from a man between 18 and 35 years old in good health and CMV-seropositive. The chain employs TRBV18 and TRBJ2-1; 13 bases match TRBD2. The CDR3 sequence: CASSPGLAGRNEQFF. The DNA for the CDR3 is TGTGCCAGCTCACCGGGACTAGCGGGACGCAATGAGCAGTTCTTC.